Listed below are T cell receptor beta chains from one sample, sequenced in a study of blood T cell repertoires in COVID-19. Libraries were prepared by immunoSEQ multiplex PCR; TCRdb keeps only in-frame clonotypes and omits some of them. The repertoire holds over 250,000 clones, with about 87% as singletons. The material sequenced was peripheral blood. These receptors all come from a man aged 60-69 years who had recovered from COVID-19. The CDR3 runs from the conserved cysteine through the conserved F or W. D genes are given only for firm matches. Size tells how often a clone was seen (once, few, many) or the class of an expanded clone, and some rows leave it out.

clone_size	v_call	cdr3_length	d_call	j_call	cdr3_aa	cdr3_nt
NA	TRBV5-4	13	NA	TRBJ1-1	CASSLQGNTEAFF	TGTGCCAGCAGCCTTCAGGGGAACACTGAAGCTTTCTTT
NA	TRBV5-1	15	NA	TRBJ1-2	CASSSEGRASYGYTF	TGCGCCAGCAGCTCAGAGGGTAGGGCTAGCTATGGCTACACCTTC
NA	TRBV19	15	TRBD1	TRBJ1-3	CASSDRGSPGNTIYF	TGTGCCAGTAGTGACAGGGGGTCTCCGGGAAACACCATATATTTT
NA	TRBV6-5	13	NA	TRBJ1-6	CASRRSGNSPLHF	TGTGCCAGCAGGCGGTCAGGGAATTCACCCCTCCACTTT
NA	TRBV11-3	14	TRBD1	TRBJ2-1	CASSLGTGFDEQFF	TGTGCCAGCAGCTTAGGGACAGGGTTCGATGAGCAGTTCTTC
NA	TRBV9	13	NA	TRBJ1-4	CASSGSGYEKLFF	TGTGCCAGCAGTGGTAGCGGATATGAAAAACTGTTTTTT
once	TRBV18	16	TRBD2	TRBJ2-3	CASSPQIGGVTDTQYF	TGTGCCAGCTCACCACAGATCGGGGGGGTAACAGATACGCAGTATTTT
NA	TRBV25-1	15	TRBD2	TRBJ2-5	CASSERAGWVETQYF	TGTGCCAGCAGTGAAAGAGCGGGGTGGGTTGAGACCCAGTACTTC
few	TRBV27	14	NA	TRBJ1-3	CASSLQSSGNTIYF	TGTGCCAGCAGCCTACAGAGCTCTGGAAACACCATATATTTT
NA	TRBV6-5	15	TRBD1	TRBJ1-5	CASRTQGGGNQPQHF	TGTGCCAGCAGGACACAGGGGGGAGGTAATCAGCCCCAGCATTTT
NA	TRBV9	15	TRBD2	TRBJ2-7	CASSGSGGASYEQYF	TGTGCCAGCAGCGGTAGCGGGGGGGCCTCATACGAGCAGTACTTC
NA	TRBV29-1	13	NA	TRBJ2-3	CSAAGGRKDTQYF	TGCAGCGCCGCTGGGGGCCGGAAAGATACGCAGTATTTT
NA	TRBV14	13	NA	TRBJ1-3	CASSQSKKNTIYF	TGTGCCAGCAGCCAATCTAAGAAAAACACCATATATTTT
NA	TRBV7-9	14	TRBD1	TRBJ1-2	CASSETGAHYGYTF	TGTGCCAGCAGCGAGACAGGGGCGCACTATGGCTACACCTTC
NA	TRBV11-2	15	TRBD2	TRBJ2-1	CASSQSGGPYNEQFF	TGTGCCAGCAGCCAAAGCGGGGGGCCCTACAATGAGCAGTTCTTC
NA	TRBV11-3	14	NA	TRBJ1-5	CASSLQGRNQPQHF	TGTGCCAGCAGTTTACAGGGTCGCAATCAGCCCCAGCATTTT
NA	TRBV9	15	NA	TRBJ1-1	CASSAVGGARTEAFF	TGTGCCAGCAGCGCCGTGGGGGGGGCGCGGACTGAAGCTTTCTTT